A single sample gave rise to the 32 T cell receptor beta chains below, sequenced in a study of blood T cells in healthy people across ages. Combining a sample-barcoded 5' primer with a J-beta primer mix, a second PCR ran for about 7 to 11 cycles. One entry per CDR3 protein, called by TCRdb with MiXCR from the 5' RACE reads. The repertoire holds hundreds of thousands of distinct CDR3 sequences, with about 30% as singletons. Sequenced sample: blood. These receptors all stem from a woman aged 80 or over in good health.

V usage is TRBV6-5 and J usage is TRBJ1-2, with unresolved D. The V end was cut by 6 bases, the J end by 5 bases, with 13 bases between. Germline V gives CDR1 MNHEY, CDR2 SVGAGI. CDR3 length equals 13 residues. For the CDR3, the DNA is TGTGCCAGCAGCCCACGCGAATCGTATGGCTACACCTTC. Translation gives CASSPRESYGYTF.

This clonotype was detected a few times. The CDR3 region has the DNA TGTGCCACCAGCAGCTCTCGGGGTGGCTACACCTTC. This codes for CATSSSRGGYTF. The chain carries TRBV15 and TRBJ1-2, with unresolved D. Trimming removed 3 bases at V and 7 bases at J, with 9 bases between. The CDR3 has 12 amino acids. Germline-derived CDR1 and CDR2 are LNHNV and YYDKDF (reference sequence).

The rearrangement uses TRBV10-3 and TRBJ1-2; weak D call: TRBD1 (5 bases). The CDR3 is 18 residues long. V was clipped by 6 bases and J by 1 base, with 24 bases between them. Germline assignment: CDR1 ENHRY and CDR2 SYGVKD. As DNA, the CDR3 is TGTGCCATCAGGAGCGCTACAGGAGATTCGCGTGGTAACTATGGCTACACCTTC. Encoded protein: CAIRSATGDSRGNYGYTF.

This clonotype showed up many times. The V call is TRBV7-9, the J call TRBJ2-1; D may be TRBD2 (5 bases). Germline CDR1 reads SEHNR; CDR2 reads FQNEAQ (reference sequence). Trimming removed 1 base at V and 2 bases at J, with 9 bases between. This CDR3 has 15 residues. DNA of the CDR3: TGTGCCAGCAGCTTAGACCTAGCCGCCTACAATGAGCAGTTCTTC. It translates to CASSLDLAAYNEQFF.

The CDR3 DNA follows: TGTGCCAGCAACAATCGGGGTTATGGAAACACCATATATTTT. Its protein product is CASNNRGYGNTIYF. This chain links TRBV7-2 with TRBJ1-3; D gene unclear. CDR1 and CDR2 (germline): SGHTA, FQGNSA. Trimming stripped 7 bases from V and 3 bases from J, with 13 bases between. The CDR3 contains 14 residues.

This clonotype was recorded a few times. The rearrangement joins TRBV7-6 to TRBJ1-6; weak D call: TRBD1 (5 bases). CDR1 and CDR2 (germline): SGHVS, FNYEAQ. The CDR3 covers 17 residues. The V and J ends lost 4 bases and 2 bases respectively, with 15 bases between them. DNA for the CDR3: TGTGCCAGCAGCTCCGGACAAGGCGAAACCTATAATTCACCCCTCCACTTT. Encoded protein: CASSSGQGETYNSPLHF.

A word on this clonotype: This sequence may be a read error, since a much larger clone differs from it by one base. The chain couples TRBV6-2 or TRBV6-3 to TRBJ2-7; D possibly corresponds to TRBD1 (5 bases). Germline CDR1 reads MNHEY; CDR2 reads SVGEGT. V was cut by 5 bases and J by 5 bases, with 19 bases left in between. The CDR3 has 15 amino acids. DNA of the CDR3: TGTGCCAGCAGTCTCTCAAGTTTGACAGCCCACGAGCAGTACTTC. Encoded protein: CASSLSSLTAHEQYF.

This clonotype was seen just once. The chain uses TRBV7-2 and TRBJ2-3, with 11 nucleotides matching TRBD2. The CDR3 spans 15 residues. Germline V CDR1 and CDR2: SGHTA, FQGNSA. V trimming: 5 bases; J trimming: 5 bases; junction bases outside the gene matches: 6. The CDR3 region is CASSPSGLAEDTQYF. For the CDR3, the DNA is TGTGCCAGCAGCCCCTCGGGACTAGCGGAAGATACGCAGTATTTT.

This clonotype was counted a few times. The chain uses TRBV12-3 or TRBV12-4 and TRBJ2-2; D call uncertain. CDR3 length equals 13 residues. Deletions cut 3 bases from V and 5 bases from J, with 7 bases between. Here the CDR3 reads CASSFLGTGELFF. The CDR3 coding sequence is TGTGCCAGCAGTTTTCTTGGGACCGGGGAGCTGTTTTTT.

This clonotype has ten or more counts. The chain couples TRBV28 to TRBJ1-4, with 8 bases identical to TRBD1. Germline V lookup: CDR1 MDHEN, CDR2 SYDVKM. This CDR3 spans 14 amino acids. With V trimmed by 6 bases and J by 5 bases, 5 bases remained unmatched. CDR3 loop: CASRPGGANEKLFF. The CDR3 DNA is TGTGCCAGCAGACCAGGGGGCGCGAATGAAAAACTGTTTTTT.

This chain links TRBV29-1 with TRBJ2-4; 7 nucleotides match TRBD1. The germline V gene encodes CDR1 SQVTM and CDR2 ANQGSEA. CDR3 length: 12 residues. V shed 7 bases and J 7 bases; nucleotides not matched to a gene: 7. DNA for the CDR3: TGCAGCGCCAACAGGGGAGAGAACATTCAGTACTTC. This codes for CSANRGENIQYF.

This clonotype was counted ten times or more. The rearrangement joins TRBV18 to TRBJ1-2; 7 nucleotides agree with TRBD1. Germline CDR1 and CDR2: KGHSH and LQKENI. CDR3 length: 14 amino acids. V gave up 3 bases and J gave up 4 bases; unmatched junction bases: 5. CDR3 protein: CASSPSGQPYGYTF. The DNA for the CDR3 is TGTGCCAGCTCACCCTCGGGACAGCCCTATGGCTACACCTTC. The full variable domain, with the rest looked up from reference TRBV18 and TRBJ1-2, is NAGVMQNPRHLVRRRGQEARLRCSPMKGHSHVYWYRQLPEEGLKFMVYLQKENIIDESGMPKERFSAEFPKEGPSILRIQQVVRGDSAAYFCASSPSGQPYGYTFGSGTRLTVV.

This clonotype was recorded many times. This sequence joins TRBV10-3 and TRBJ2-7, with D unresolved. Germline V gene lookup returns CDR1 ENHRY and CDR2 SYGVKD. Trimming pared 3 bases from V and 6 bases from J, leaving 12 bases between. The CDR3 is 13 residues long. CDR3 residues: CAISDAWGSEQYF. CDR3 DNA: TGTGCCATCAGTGATGCCTGGGGATCCGAGCAGTACTTC.

In regard to this clonotype: A much larger clone lies a single base off, so this may be a read error. The chain uses TRBV20-1 and TRBJ2-5; TRBD2 aligns across 10 bases. Germline trimming cut 3 bases from V and 5 bases from J; bases unmatched to any gene: 9. Germline V gene sequence: CDR1 DFQATT, CDR2 SNEGSKA (reference sequence). This CDR3 has 15 amino acids. The chain's CDR3 is CSARTTGTSAETQYF. The CDR3 DNA sequence: TGCAGTGCTAGGACTACCGGGACTAGCGCGGAGACCCAGTACTTC.

This clonotype was seen repeatedly, ten times or more. The CDR3 bases are TGTGCCAGCAGCTTAGCGGTGACAGGGAGTAATCAGCCCCAGCATTTT. It is translated as CASSLAVTGSNQPQHF. V and J are TRBV7-8 and TRBJ1-5; 7 bases are shared with TRBD1. CDR1 is SGHVS and CDR2 is FQNEAQ in the germline V gene. Trimming took 0 bases from V and 4 from J; bases not matched to a gene: 6. The CDR3 has 16 residues.

There are many counts of this clonotype. The chain couples TRBV6-2 or TRBV6-3 to TRBJ2-1; maybe TRBD2 (6 bases). Germline loops: CDR1 MNHEY, CDR2 SVGEGT. Trimming pared 8 bases from V and 12 bases from J, leaving 17 bases between. This CDR3 contains 12 residues. CDR3 region: CASAGTQYVQFF. The CDR3 bases are TGTGCCAGCGCCGGGACTCAATACGTGCAGTTCTTC.

This clonotype was seen at least ten times. This sequence joins TRBV5-1 and TRBJ2-3; 10 bases match TRBD1. The CDR3 is 15 amino acids. With V trimmed by 3 bases and J by 4 bases, 5 bases remained unmatched. Germline-derived CDR1 and CDR2 are SGHRS and YFSETQ. CDR3 nucleotide sequence: TGCGCCAGCAGCTCCCAGGGACAGGGGCCAGATACGCAGTATTTT. Translating it yields CASSSQGQGPDTQYF.

The table lists this clonotype with many counts. The chain couples TRBV12-3 or TRBV12-4 to TRBJ2-7; weak D call: TRBD2 (7 bases). V lost 6 bases and J 3 bases, leaving 21 bases between the germline ends. The CDR3 runs 16 residues. CDR3 sequence reads: CASSRSGTPFYYEQYF. The CDR3 DNA reads TGTGCCAGCAGCCGAAGCGGGACACCTTTTTACTACGAGCAGTACTTC.

This clonotype was seen a few times. The chain couples TRBV9 to TRBJ1-2; TRBD1 matches 7 bases. V lost 0 bases to trimming and J lost 7 bases; unmatched junction nucleotides: 18. The CDR3 extends over 18 amino acids. Germline values: CDR1 SGDLS, CDR2 YYNGEE. The CDR3: CASSVESSGQVYLSGYTF. The CDR3 region has the DNA TGTGCCAGCAGCGTAGAAAGTAGTGGACAGGTCTATCTCTCTGGCTACACCTTC.

This clonotype was picked up many times. V usage is TRBV20-1 and J usage is TRBJ2-5; 9 bases match TRBD2. The CDR3 covers 14 residues. From germline, CDR1 is DFQATT and CDR2 SNEGSKA (reference sequence). CDR3 in DNA: TGCACCGCCCCTAGCGGGGCAATCCAAGAGACCCAGTACTTC. This codes for CTAPSGAIQETQYF.

This clonotype was counted many times. The J gene is TRBJ1-2, the V gene TRBV11-2; D possibly corresponds to TRBD1 (5 bases). CDR3 length equals 16 residues. Germline loops: CDR1 SGHAT, CDR2 FQNNGV. Trimming shortened V by 4 bases and J by 4 bases, and 19 bases separated the two germline ends. CDR3 protein: CASSSLRGPSGYGYTF. DNA of the CDR3: TGTGCCAGCAGCTCCCTCCGGGGCCCCAGCGGCTATGGCTACACCTTC.

On this clonotype itself: It may be a read error: a sequence one base away is much more abundant. The DNA of the CDR3 is TGTGCCAGCAGTCTTGGGACAGGCATCCGGACCCAGTTCTTC. It encodes CASSLGTGIRTQFF. The V and J genes are TRBV6-6 and TRBJ2-1, with 8 positions matching TRBD1. Germline V gives CDR1 MNHNY, CDR2 SVGAGI (reference sequence). Trimming at V came to 5 bases and at J to 13 bases, leaving 13 bases not matched to a gene. This CDR3 is 14 amino acids long.

As to this clonotype: This may arise from a read error, as a much more abundant clone is one base away. The chain uses TRBV7-2 and TRBJ2-5, with D maybe TRBD2 (7 bases). Germline CDR1 is SGHTA and CDR2 is FQGNSA. The CDR3 loop spans 17 amino acids. Trimming pared 5 bases from V and 11 bases from J, leaving 30 bases between. The CDR3 DNA sequence: TGTGCCAGCAGCGGTAGCGGGTCGGGGGGCTCCTACAATGAGCAGTACTTC. Protein: CASSGSGSGGSYNEQYF. Looking up the rest from reference TRBV7-2 and TRBJ2-5 gives the full variable domain: GAGVSQSPSNKVTEKGKDVELRCDPISGHTALYWYRQSLGQGLEFLIYFQGNSAPDKSGLPSDRFSAERTGGSVSTLTIQRTQQEDSAVYLCASSGSGSGGSYNEQYFGPGTRLLVL.

With regard to this clonotype: At one of its ends the junction is not consistent with the germline gene, which may arise from a read error. The chain recombines TRBV2 with TRBJ1-2, with 12 nucleotides matching TRBD1. The germline V gene has CDR1 SNHLY and CDR2 FYNNEI. CDR3 length equals 18 residues. DNA for the CDR3: TGTGCCAGCAGTCTAACGGGACAGGGGGCGCGGAGGGAAAGTGGCCACACCTTC. This translates into CASSLTGQGARRESGHTF.

The chain's CDR3 is CSGARGQETQYF. DNA of the CDR3: TGCAGCGGAGCGAGGGGGCAAGAGACCCAGTACTTC. The V call is TRBV29-1, the J call TRBJ2-5; D might be TRBD1 (6 bases). The germline CDR1 and CDR2 sequences are SQVTM and ANQGSEA. The V and J ends lost 7 bases and 2 bases respectively, with 11 bases between them. CDR3 length equals 12 residues.

This clonotype was picked up a small number of times. CDR3 amino acids: CASSEGALNYGYTF. CDR3 DNA: TGTGCCAGCAGTGAAGGGGCCTTGAACTATGGCTACACCTTC. The gene calls are TRBV2 and TRBJ1-2, with no clear D. Per the germline V gene, CDR1 is SNHLY and CDR2 is FYNNEI. This CDR3 region has 14 residues. Deletions cut 1 base from V and 2 bases from J, with 8 bases between.

This clonotype was observed at least ten times. This chain links TRBV7-2 with TRBJ1-1; D is unclear. The germline gives CDR1 SGHTA, CDR2 FQGNSA. Trimming left V 4 bases short and J 9 bases short, with 9 bases between. CDR3 length equals 11 residues. This CDR3 reads CASSSGPQAFF. The CDR3 nucleotides are TGTGCCAGCAGCTCTGGCCCCCAAGCTTTCTTT.

This clonotype was counted between two and nine times. The chain recombines TRBV4-3 with TRBJ1-4; D unresolved. Looked up from germline, CDR1 is LGHNA and CDR2 is YSLEER. V dropped 1 base and J dropped 0 bases, with 9 bases sitting between them. CDR3 length equals 16 residues. The CDR3 protein is CASSQGHSATNEKLFF. CDR3 coding DNA: TGCGCCAGCAGCCAAGGCCACAGTGCAACTAATGAAAAACTGTTTTTT.

This clonotype was observed many times. The chain is built from TRBV10-3 and TRBJ1-1; D is unclear. The CDR3 is 15 amino acids. V dropped 10 bases and J dropped 0 bases, with 18 bases sitting between them. Germline V gene data show CDR1 as ENHRY and CDR2 as SYGVKD. In DNA form, the CDR3 reads TGTGCCACCGCCGAGGAGGGAGGCATGAACACTGAAGCTTTCTTT. This codes for CATAEEGGMNTEAFF.

This clonotype was seen repeatedly, ten times or more. Here the CDR3 DNA reads TGCAGTGCTAGCGGTAGGGGGCGTAGCATTCAGTACTTC. Protein product: CSASGRGRSIQYF. The chain has TRBV20-1 and TRBJ2-4, with TRBD1 identical over 7 bases. Germline V gene lookup returns CDR1 DFQATT and CDR2 SNEGSKA (reference sequence). The CDR3 covers 13 residues. The V gene end was trimmed by 3 bases and the J gene end by 9 bases; junction bases not matched to a gene: 8.

On this clonotype itself: A much bigger clone sits one base away, suggesting this may be a read error. The rearrangement uses TRBV28 and TRBJ2-5, with 7 bases aligning to TRBD2. CDR3 length: 15 residues. The germline V gene encodes CDR1 MDHEN and CDR2 SYDVKM. The CDR3 DNA sequence: TGTGCCAGCAAGAATTCCGCCGGGGCGGGAGAGGCCCAGTACTTC. Protein sequence: CASKNSAGAGEAQYF.

This clonotype has ten or more counts. The chain links TRBV24-1 to TRBJ2-5; 11 bases map to TRBD2. This CDR3 region has 15 residues. V gave up 4 bases and J gave up 4 bases; unmatched junction bases: 4. Germline V lookup: CDR1 KGHDR, CDR2 SFDVKD. CDR3 DNA sequence: TGTGCCACCAGTGAGACCGGGACTAGCGGAGAGACCCAGTACTTC. It codes for CATSETGTSGETQYF.